The rows below give T cell receptor beta chains drawn from one sample of a study of T-cell memory formation after mild COVID-19. From the 5' RACE reads, TCRdb called clonotypes with MiXCR, one entry per CDR3 protein. The profile shows about 60,000 distinct CDR3 sequences, about 12% of them singletons. Sequenced sample: PBMCs or a T cell subset sorted from them (not recorded which). The receptors were gathered from a man between 18 and 35 years old who had mild COVID-19 (a few samples of this study predate the infection). Cell type and time point are not known. Both conserved end residues are part of each CDR3. A D gene is named only where the DNA matches it firmly. Clone size is not always given. Where it is, it says once, few, many or a class for expanded clones.

TRBJ1-2 | TRBV20-1 | - | few | TGCAGTGCATCCCAAGGACGTCCTAACTATGGCTACACCTTC | CSASQGRPNYGYTF
TRBJ1-5 | TRBV20-1 | - | once | TGCAGTGCTAGAGATAGTAGGCAGGGGATGAATCAGCCCCAGCATTTT | CSARDSRQGMNQPQHF
TRBJ2-6 | TRBV7-2 | - | many | TGTGCCAGCAGCTTAGCGTATTTGAGGTCTGGGGCCAACGTCCTGACTTTC | CASSLAYLRSGANVLTF
TRBJ2-5 | TRBV19 | - | few | TGTGCCAGTAGTCCCCGGATGAGGACCCGGGAGACCCAGTACTTC | CASSPRMRTRETQYF
TRBJ1-5 | TRBV27 | TRBD1 | - | TGTGCCAGCAGTCGTACAGGGGCTCAGCCCCAGCATTTT | CASSRTGAQPQHF
TRBJ2-7 | TRBV12-3/TRBV12-4 | - | few | TGTGCCAGCAGCCTTGGCGGGACCGGGCCCGAGCAGTACTTC | CASSLGGTGPEQYF
TRBJ2-1 | TRBV7-8 | TRBD2 | - | TGTGCCAGCAGCTGGGGACTAGCGGGGGGGCGGTTGATCGATGAGCAGTTCTTC | CASSWGLAGGRLIDEQFF
TRBJ2-7 | TRBV20-1 | TRBD2 | few | TGCAGTGCTAGCTTTATGACTAGCGGGGGTGAGCAGTACTTC | CSASFMTSGGEQYF
TRBJ2-7 | TRBV10-3 | - | - | TGTGCCATCAGATCCGGGACCTACGAGCAGTACTTC | CAIRSGTYEQYF
TRBJ2-7 | TRBV11-2 | - | few | TGTGCCAGCAGCTTAGAAGTCGGGGCCTACGAGCAGTACTTC | CASSLEVGAYEQYF